This T cell receptor beta chain was retrieved from a study of T cell changes during pregnancy in multiple sclerosis. Germline V CDR1 and CDR2: GTSNPN, SVGIG (reference sequence). This CDR3 is built from 12 residues. V gave up 7 bases and J gave up 2 bases, with 12 bases separating them. The assay was immunoSEQ multiplex PCR, and TCRdb's table has in-frame clones only and misses some. The sample includes fewer than 20,000 clones, about 88% seen only once; the top ten take about 1.3%. This TCR came from a female donor in good health, enrolled as a control in a pregnancy study. The chain carries TRBV30 and TRBJ2-7, with a weak D call TRBD2 (5 bases). Sequences were derived from CD4+ T cells from peripheral blood mononuclear cells, sampled in the first trimester of pregnancy. In nucleotides, the CDR3 is TGTGCCTCCCAGAGGGAGCCCTACGAGCAGTACTTC. This gives the protein CASQREPYEQYF.